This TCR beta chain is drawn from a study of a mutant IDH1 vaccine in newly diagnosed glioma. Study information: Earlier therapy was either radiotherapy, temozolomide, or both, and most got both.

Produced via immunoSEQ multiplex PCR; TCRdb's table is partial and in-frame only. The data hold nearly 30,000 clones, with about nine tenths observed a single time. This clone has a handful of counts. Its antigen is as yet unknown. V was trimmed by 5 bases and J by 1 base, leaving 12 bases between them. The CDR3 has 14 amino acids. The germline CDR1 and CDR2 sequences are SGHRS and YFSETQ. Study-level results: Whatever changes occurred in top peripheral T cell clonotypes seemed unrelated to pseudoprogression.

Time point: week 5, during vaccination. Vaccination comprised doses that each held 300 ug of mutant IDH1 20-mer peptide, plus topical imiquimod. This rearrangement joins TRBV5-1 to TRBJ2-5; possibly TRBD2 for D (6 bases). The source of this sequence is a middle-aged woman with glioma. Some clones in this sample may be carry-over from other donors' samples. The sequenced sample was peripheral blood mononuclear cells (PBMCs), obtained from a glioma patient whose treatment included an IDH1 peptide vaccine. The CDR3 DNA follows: TGCGCCAGCAGGACGGGAGCCGCCCAAGAGACCCAGTACTTC. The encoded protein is CASRTGAAQETQYF.